The T cell receptor beta chain under discussion was sequenced for a study of CD4 T cells in relation to SARS-CoV-2 and coronaviruses. Worth noting for this clone: Its antigen remains unknown.

CDR3 length: 13 residues. Unmatched junction bases numbered 6, after V lost 6 bases and J lost 5 bases. CDR1 is SGHVS, CDR2 FQNEAQ, per germline. General study points: No donor gave both pre-pandemic and post-infection samples.

TCRdb's copy holds only in-frame clones and misses some; the assay was immunoSEQ multiplex PCR. This sample carries 20,000 or so clones, approximately 72% of them seen once, and the ten largest clones take roughly 19%. The unexposed donors gave CD4+ T cells in 2011-2018, prior to COVID-19. After 10 to 11 days of culture, CD4+ T cells were isolated. This receptor was identified in a human donor in good health. Sequencing was done on a sample of CD4+ T cells from PBMCs, cultured in vitro. The gene calls are TRBV7-8 and TRBJ2-7; 8 bases map to TRBD1. CDR3 sequence: CASRYAGGHEQYF. CDR3 DNA: TGTGCCAGCAGATACGCAGGGGGCCACGAGCAGTACTTC.